This T cell receptor beta chain was recovered during a study of CD8+CD57+ T cells in acquired aplastic anemia. At the level of the study: Each DNA sample taken from sorted CD4+ and CD8+ cells came to about 3.2 ug on average.

Genomic DNA constituted the template upon which TCR beta VDJ and CDR3 profiling was performed. Using its own MiXCR run on the reads, TCRdb lists one record per CDR3 protein. The sample lists 200,000 to 250,000 distinct CDR3 sequences, roughly 33% seen once, with 1% to 1.3% in the top ten. The CDR3 spans 14 residues. The junction had 7 bases not matched to a gene; V was cut back by 6 bases and J by 6 bases. Germline V lookup: CDR1 SEHNR, CDR2 FQNEAQ (reference sequence). This clonotype was detected ten times or more. The rearrangement links TRBV7-9 to TRBJ1-2, with 10 bases matching TRBD1. The sample taken for sequencing was sorted CD4+, CD8+, or CD8+CD57+ T cells (not recorded which) from PBMCs. This sequence was found in a human donor in good health, serving as a control. CDR3 amino acids: CASSRGTGENGYTF. CDR3 DNA sequence: TGTGCCAGCAGTCGAGGGACAGGGGAAAATGGCTACACCTTC.